The 15 T cell receptor beta chains listed next were all sequenced from one sample in a study of identical twins. Using its own MiXCR run on the 5' RACE reads, TCRdb lists one record per CDR3 protein. This table holds about 520,000 distinct CDR3 sequences, approximately 22% found once. Another study also made use of these data, one on T cells expressing NK-cell markers.

Sequences were obtained from CD4+ T cells sorted from blood. The origin of the receptors is a woman in her late teens or twenties in good health.

The genes are TRBV2 and TRBJ2-1; 14 nucleotides align to TRBD2. Trimming at V came to 6 bases and at J to 4 bases, leaving 5 bases not matched to a gene. The CDR3 has 16 residues. Germline-derived CDR1 and CDR2 are SNHLY and FYNNEI. The CDR3 DNA follows: TGTGCCAGCAGGAGACTAGCGGGGGGGGCATACAATGAGCAGTTCTTC. This codes for CASRRLAGGAYNEQFF.

The gene calls are TRBV25-1 and TRBJ2-7, with TRBD1 matching 9 bases. CDR3 length equals 13 residues. The ends lost 8 bases at V and 6 bases at J; junction bases unmatched: 8. Germline CDR1 and CDR2: MGHDK and SYGVNS. Here the CDR3 DNA reads TGTGCCAGCCGGGACAGGGCATTCGGCGAGCAGTACTTC. Amino acid sequence: CASRDRAFGEQYF.

The V and J genes are TRBV5-4 and TRBJ2-3; D might be TRBD2 (5 bases). Germline V lookup: CDR1 SGHNT, CDR2 YYREEE (reference sequence). The CDR3 is made up of 14 amino acids. The V end lost 4 bases, the J end lost 6 bases, and 15 bases lay between the germline ends. CDR3 amino acids: CASSLEVGVDTQYF. CDR3 coding DNA: TGTGCCAGCAGCCTGGAGGTCGGGGTCGATACGCAGTATTTT.

The CDR3 sequence is CASTGASYEQYF. The CDR3 nucleotides are TGTGCCAGCACAGGGGCCTCCTACGAGCAGTACTTC. The gene calls are TRBV12-3 or TRBV12-4 and TRBJ2-7, with TRBD1 as a possible D gene (6 bases). This CDR3 has 12 residues. Trimming pared 7 bases from V and 0 bases from J, leaving 7 bases between.

V is TRBV9 and J is TRBJ2-3, with D maybe TRBD2 (5 bases). Germline CDR1 and CDR2: SGDLS and YYNGEE. The V gene lost 0 bases and the J gene lost 2 bases, with 13 bases spanning the gap. The CDR3 loop spans 16 amino acids. The CDR3 loop reads CASSVVVGKDTDTQYF. The CDR3 DNA is TGTGCCAGCAGCGTAGTCGTCGGGAAGGACACAGATACGCAGTATTTT.

This clonotype occurred a few times. The rearrangement joins TRBV7-7 to TRBJ2-2; 14 bases are shared with TRBD2. Unmatched junction bases numbered 5, after V lost 5 bases and J lost 3 bases. The CDR3 length is 17 residues. In germline, CDR1 is SSHAT, CDR2 FNYEAQ (reference sequence). The CDR3 bases are TGTGCCAGCAGCGCCCCGGGACTAGCGGGAGACACCGGGGAGCTGTTTTTT. Translated, it gives CASSAPGLAGDTGELFF.

The rearrangement uses TRBV5-1 and TRBJ2-2; TRBD2 is a possible D gene (6 bases). V shed 4 bases and J shed 5 bases, with 18 bases lying between them. The CDR3 runs 16 residues. Germline V lookup: CDR1 SGHRS, CDR2 YFSETQ. CDR3 sequence reads: CASSPHASGRTGELFF. The CDR3 DNA reads TGCGCCAGCAGCCCTCACGCCTCAGGGAGGACCGGGGAGCTGTTTTTT.

In this sample, this clonotype turned up many times. The DNA of the CDR3 is TGTGCCAGCACCTCACTCTTCTCTGGAAACACCATATATTTT. Its translation is CASTSLFSGNTIYF. V usage is TRBV12-3 or TRBV12-4 and J usage is TRBJ1-3; D is unclear. Trimming shortened V by 7 bases and J by 0 bases, and 10 bases separated the two germline ends. This CDR3 has 14 residues.

This rearrangement joins TRBV9 to TRBJ2-1; 8 bases line up with TRBD2. Germline-derived CDR1 and CDR2 are SGDLS and YYNGEE. The ends lost 3 bases at V and 10 bases at J; junction bases unmatched: 6. This CDR3 region has 13 residues. The CDR3 region has the DNA TGTGCCAGCAGCGGACAACCGGGAGGGGAGCAGTTCTTC. It yields the protein CASSGQPGGEQFF.

The table lists this clonotype with a few counts. J is TRBJ2-7 and V is TRBV7-9, with D tentatively TRBD1 (5 bases). CDR3 length: 13 amino acids. V lost 5 bases, J lost 3 bases, and 11 bases lay in between. Per germline, CDR1 SEHNR and CDR2 FQNEAQ (reference sequence). CDR3 nucleotides: TGTGCCAGCAGCGACCGACAGATCTACGAGCAGTACTTC. This translates into CASSDRQIYEQYF.

This clonotype has only a few counts. The chain uses TRBV20-1 and TRBJ1-5; no definite D call. CDR1 and CDR2 from the germline V gene are DFQATT and SNEGSKA (reference sequence). The CDR3 extends over 13 amino acids. V lost 6 bases and J lost 2, with 11 bases in between. CDR3 in DNA: TGCAGTGCAAGATTAAGTCGCAATCAGCCCCAGCATTTT. As protein: CSARLSRNQPQHF.

About this clonotype: A junction boundary mismatches the germline segment, possibly from a read error. The CDR3 sequence is CASSPHAGDTQYF. In DNA, the CDR3 is TGTGCTAGCAGCCCCCATGCGGGGGATACGCAGTATTTT. The chain recombines TRBV7-7 with TRBJ2-3; tentative D call: TRBD2 (6 bases). Germline values: CDR1 SSHAT, CDR2 FNYEAQ (reference sequence). This CDR3 contains 13 residues.

This clonotype was counted between two and nine times. The chain recombines TRBV7-2 with TRBJ2-5, with 7 nucleotides matching TRBD2. Trimming took 0 bases from V and 1 from J; bases not matched to a gene: 5. The CDR3 consists of 16 residues. Germline V gene sequence: CDR1 SGHTA, CDR2 FQGNSA. The CDR3 sequence: CASSLAVTSSQETQYF. The CDR3 bases are TGTGCCAGCAGCTTAGCGGTGACTAGCAGCCAAGAGACCCAGTACTTC.

The CDR3 region is CASSDPNRDEQYF. In DNA form, the CDR3 reads TGTGCCAGCAGTGACCCCAACCGGGACGAGCAGTACTTC. The genes are TRBV6-1 and TRBJ2-7; D not resolved. The CDR3 extends over 13 amino acids. Germline V gives CDR1 MNHNS, CDR2 SASEGT. Trimming cost V 3 bases and J 5 bases, with 11 bases left between them.

This clonotype was detected ten times or more. The chain recombines TRBV6-1 with TRBJ1-2, with TRBD1 matching 7 bases. Losses at the gene ends were 6 bases for V and 4 bases for J; bases not matched to a gene: 5. Germline values: CDR1 MNHNS, CDR2 SASEGT. This CDR3 has 13 residues. CDR3 protein: CASSPNRGYGYTF. The CDR3 DNA follows: TGTGCCAGCAGCCCGAACAGGGGCTATGGCTACACCTTC.